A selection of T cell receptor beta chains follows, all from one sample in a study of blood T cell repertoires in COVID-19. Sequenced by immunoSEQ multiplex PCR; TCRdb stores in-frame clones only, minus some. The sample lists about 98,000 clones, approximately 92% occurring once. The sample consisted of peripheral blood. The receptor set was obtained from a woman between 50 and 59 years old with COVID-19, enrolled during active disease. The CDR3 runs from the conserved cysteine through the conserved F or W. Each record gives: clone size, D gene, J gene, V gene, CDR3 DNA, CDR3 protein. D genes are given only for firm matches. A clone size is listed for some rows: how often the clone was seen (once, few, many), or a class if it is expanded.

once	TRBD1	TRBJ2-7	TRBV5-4	TGTGCCAGCAGCACCGGGACAGGCCGTCTCGAGCAGTACTTC	CASSTGTGRLEQYF
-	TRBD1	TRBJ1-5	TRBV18	TGTGCCAGCTCAGCGACAGGGAGGAGCAATCAGCCCCAGCATTTT	CASSATGRSNQPQHF
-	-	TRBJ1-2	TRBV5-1	TGCGCCAGCAGCTTGGGCTCGAGGGGCTACACCTTC	CASSLGSRGYTF
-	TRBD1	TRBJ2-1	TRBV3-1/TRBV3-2	TGTGCCAGCAGCCGGGACAGGGTATACAATGAGCAGTTCTTC	CASSRDRVYNEQFF
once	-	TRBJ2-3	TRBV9	TGTGCCAGCAGCCCCTCCGGGGGTAGCGCAGATACGCAGTATTTT	CASSPSGGSADTQYF
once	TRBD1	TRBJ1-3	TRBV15	TGTGCCACCAGCAGAGATCTGGCAGGGGGTGGAAACACCATATATTTT	CATSRDLAGGGNTIYF
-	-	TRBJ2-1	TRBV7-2	TGTGCCAGCAGCTTAGGGCTCCGGGGAGAGCAGTTCTTC	CASSLGLRGEQFF
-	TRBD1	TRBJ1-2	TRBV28	TGTGCCAGCAGAACAGGGGGCTCAAACTATGGCTACACCTTC	CASRTGGSNYGYTF
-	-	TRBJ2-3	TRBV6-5	TGTGCCAGCATCGGGTTAACAGATACGCAGTATTTT	CASIGLTDTQYF
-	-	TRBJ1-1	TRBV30	TGTGCCTGGACTCCGCGGGCGGACACTGAAGCTTTCTTT	CAWTPRADTEAFF
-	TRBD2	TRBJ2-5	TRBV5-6	TGTGCCAGCAGCTCCTTAGCGGGGTTAGAGACCCAGTACTTC	CASSSLAGLETQYF
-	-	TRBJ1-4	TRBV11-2	TGTGCCAGCAGAGCAACAGGGCTACCAACTAATGAAAAACTGTTTTTT	CASRATGLPTNEKLFF
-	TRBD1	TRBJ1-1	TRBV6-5	TGTGCCAGCAGAGGACAGGGAAGAGTCGCTGAAGCTTTCTTT	CASRGQGRVAEAFF
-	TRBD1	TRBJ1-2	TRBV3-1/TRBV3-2	TGTGCCAGCAGCCCGACAGGGGGCTATGGCTACACCTTC	CASSPTGGYGYTF
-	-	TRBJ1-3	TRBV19	TGTGCCAGTACCAAGAGGGGGGGAAGTGGAAACACCATATATTTT	CASTKRGGSGNTIYF
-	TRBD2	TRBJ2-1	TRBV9	TGTGCCAGCAGCGAGGCTAGCGGGGGTTACTACAATGAGCAGTTCTTC	CASSEASGGYYNEQFF
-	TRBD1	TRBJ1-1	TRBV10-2	TGCGCCAGCAGTGAGACAGGGGGACGCACTGAAGCTTTCTTT	CASSETGGRTEAFF
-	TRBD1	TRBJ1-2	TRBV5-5	TGTGCCAGCAGCTGGGCGACAGGGAACTATGGCTACACCTTC	CASSWATGNYGYTF
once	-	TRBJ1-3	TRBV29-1	TGCAGCGGTCTTTTCCTCTCTGGAAACACCATATATTTT	CSGLFLSGNTIYF
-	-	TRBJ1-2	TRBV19	TGTGCCAGTAGTGGCGGGGCGGTCCTCGGCTACACCTTC	CASSGGAVLGYTF
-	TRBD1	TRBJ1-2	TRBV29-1	TGCAGCGTTGAGGAGGGACAGTTCTATGGCTACACCTTC	CSVEEGQFYGYTF
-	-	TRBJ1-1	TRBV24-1	TGTGCCACCAGTGATAGGGCGGGCACTGAAGCTTTCTTT	CATSDRAGTEAFF
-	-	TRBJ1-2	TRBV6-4	TGTGCCAGCAATACAGGGTACTATGGCTACACCTTC	CASNTGYYGYTF
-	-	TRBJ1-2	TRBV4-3	TGCGCCAGCAGCCAAGGAGGCAGGGGTAACTATGGCTACACCTTC	CASSQGGRGNYGYTF
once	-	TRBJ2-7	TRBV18	TGTGCCAGCTCACCAAGGCGGCAGGGAATAAGTAACGAGCAGTACTTC	CASSPRRQGISNEQYF
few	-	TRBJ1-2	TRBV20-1	TGCAGTGCTAGCCTCCCTTATGGCTACACCTTC	CSASLPYGYTF
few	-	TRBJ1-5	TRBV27	TGTGCCAGCAGGAGATACAGTGACAATCAGCCCCAGCATTTT	CASRRYSDNQPQHF
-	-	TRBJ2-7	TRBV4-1	TGCGCCAGCAGCCACCCCAACTACGAGCAGTACTTC	CASSHPNYEQYF
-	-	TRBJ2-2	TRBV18	TGTGCCAGCCGCGGTTGGGCCGGGGAGCTGTTTTTT	CASRGWAGELFF
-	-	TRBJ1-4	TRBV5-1	TGCGCCAGCACCCCACGTGGGCCTGGCGAAAAACTGTTTTTT	CASTPRGPGEKLFF
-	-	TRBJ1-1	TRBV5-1	TGCGCCAGCAGCTTGACGGACAGAATGAACACTGAAGCTTTCTTT	CASSLTDRMNTEAFF
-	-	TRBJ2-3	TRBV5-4	TGTGCCAGCAGCCCAGGGACAGATACGCAGTATTTT	CASSPGTDTQYF
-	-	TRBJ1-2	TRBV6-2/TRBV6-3	TGTGCCAGCAGTGGGGCAGGAGACCAGACTAACTATGGCTACACCTTC	CASSGAGDQTNYGYTF
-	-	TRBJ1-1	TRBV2	TGTGCCAGCAGTGAAAGAAGAGAATCTGAAGCTTTCTTT	CASSERRESEAFF
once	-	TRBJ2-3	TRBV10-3	TGTGCCATCAGTGAGTCAAAACTAGCTCTTAGCACAGATACGCAGTATTTT	CAISESKLALSTDTQYF
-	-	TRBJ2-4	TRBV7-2	TGTGCCAGCAGCCCCCTTGGGGGCCTCCTAGCCAAAAACATTCAGTACTTC	CASSPLGGLLAKNIQYF
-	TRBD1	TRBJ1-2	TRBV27	TGTGCCAGCAGTCGGGGGGACAGGGGGCAACACTTCTATGGCTACACCTTC	CASSRGDRGQHFYGYTF
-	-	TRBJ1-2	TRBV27	TGTGCCAGCAGTGCGGGGGAGGCCTACACCTTC	CASSAGEAYTF
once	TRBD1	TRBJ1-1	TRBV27	TGTGCCAGCCGGCGACAGGGAAGCGCTGAAGCTTTCTTT	CASRRQGSAEAFF
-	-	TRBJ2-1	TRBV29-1	TGCAGCGTTCCCGGCTCCTACAATGAGCAGTTCTTC	CSVPGSYNEQFF
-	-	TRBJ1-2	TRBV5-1	TGCGCCAGCAGCTTGGCAGATTACTATGGCTACACCTTC	CASSLADYYGYTF
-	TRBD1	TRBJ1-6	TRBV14	TGTGCCAGCAGCCAGGTTTTTCACAGGGGTCGGAATTCACCCCTCCACTTT	CASSQVFHRGRNSPLHF
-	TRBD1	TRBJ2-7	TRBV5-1	TGCGCCAGCACCTGGACAGGGGGCTCCTACGAGCAGTACTTC	CASTWTGGSYEQYF
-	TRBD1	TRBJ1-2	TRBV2	TGTGCCAGCAGTGTCCCGGGACAGGGACCCTATGGCTACACCTTC	CASSVPGQGPYGYTF
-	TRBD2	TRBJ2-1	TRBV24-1	TGTGCCACCAGTGATTACACTAAGGGGGGACTAGCGAGGGATGAGCAGTTCTTC	CATSDYTKGGLARDEQFF
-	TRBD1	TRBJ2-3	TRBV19	TGTGCCAGCCGTGGACAGGCGTCTAGCACAGATACGCAGTATTTT	CASRGQASSTDTQYF
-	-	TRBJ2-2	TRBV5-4	TGTGCCAGCAGCCTAGAGGCGAGCGCCGGGGAGCTGTTTTTT	CASSLEASAGELFF
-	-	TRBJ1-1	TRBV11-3	TGTGCCAGCAGCCCTCGGTTGGGGGGGAACACTGAAGCTTTCTTT	CASSPRLGGNTEAFF
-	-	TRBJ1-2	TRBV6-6	TGTGCCACTGTGGCGGGAGCTTATGGCTACACCTTC	CATVAGAYGYTF
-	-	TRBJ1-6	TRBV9	TGTGCCAGCAGCGTAGGCAGCTCCTATAATTCACCCCTCCACTTT	CASSVGSSYNSPLHF
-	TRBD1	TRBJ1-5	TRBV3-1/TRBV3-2	TGTGCCAGCAGCCAAGGGGGACAGAATCAGCCCCAGCATTTT	CASSQGGQNQPQHF
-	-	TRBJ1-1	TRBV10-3	TGTGCCATCAGACCCTCCGGGGATCGGGTCACTGAAGCTTTCTTT	CAIRPSGDRVTEAFF
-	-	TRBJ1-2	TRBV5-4	TGTGCCAGCAGCTCGAACACCGGGAGAGGCTACACCTTC	CASSSNTGRGYTF
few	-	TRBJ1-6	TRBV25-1	TGTGCCAGCAGGGACAGCCATAATTCACCCCTCCACTTT	CASRDSHNSPLHF
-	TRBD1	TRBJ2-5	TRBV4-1	TGCGCCAGCAGCCAAACTGGGACAGGGAGAGAGACCCAGTACTTC	CASSQTGTGRETQYF
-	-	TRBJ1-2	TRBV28	TGTGCCAGCAGTTACCAGGTCTATGGCTACACCTTC	CASSYQVYGYTF
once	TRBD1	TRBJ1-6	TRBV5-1	TGCGCCAGCAGCTTGGACAGGGGAATCTATAATTCACCCCTCCACTTT	CASSLDRGIYNSPLHF
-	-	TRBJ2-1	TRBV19	TGTGCCAGTAGTATAGCTGCGGGCCTGAGCACCGCAAACAATGAGCAGTTCTTC	CASSIAAGLSTANNEQFF
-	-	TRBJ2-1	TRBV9	TGTGCCAGCAGCGTAGGGGACACATACAATGAGCAGTTCTTC	CASSVGDTYNEQFF
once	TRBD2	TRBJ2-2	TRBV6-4	TGTGCCAGCAGTGCGGCGGGGGGCACCGGGGAGCTGTTTTTT	CASSAAGGTGELFF